These T cell receptor beta chains were read from a single sample in a study of blood T cell repertoires in COVID-19. Sequencing used immunoSEQ multiplex PCR; TCRdb keeps in-frame clones, though not all of them. The table includes 150,000 to 200,000 clones, about 88% detected once. Sequenced input: peripheral blood. These receptors were obtained from a man aged 18 to 30 who had recovered from COVID-19. Each CDR3 is given with its conserved first and last residue. A D gene is named only where the DNA matches it firmly. The listing skips clone size in some rows; elsewhere it reads once, few, many or a size class.

v_gene	j_gene	abundance	d_gene	len	CDR3nt	CDR3aa
TRBV6-5	TRBJ2-1	NA	TRBD1	14	TGTGCCAGCAGCCGGACAGGGGCGGACAATGAGCAGTTCTTC	CASSRTGADNEQFF
TRBV3-1/TRBV3-2	TRBJ1-2	few	NA	14	TGTGCCAGCAGCCAATGGGGGCAGGACTATGGCTACACCTTC	CASSQWGQDYGYTF
TRBV6-6	TRBJ1-2	NA	NA	14	TGTGCCAGCAGGCTTTCCCCCAGGGGCTATGGCTACACCTTC	CASRLSPRGYGYTF
TRBV11-2	TRBJ1-5	NA	TRBD1	15	TGTGCCAGCAGCCAGACAGGGGGGAGCAATCAGCCCCAGCATTTT	CASSQTGGSNQPQHF
TRBV28	TRBJ2-5	NA	NA	15	TGTGCCAGCAGTTTTATTGCGGAGTTCCAAGAGACCCAGTACTTC	CASSFIAEFQETQYF
TRBV18	TRBJ1-1	NA	NA	15	TGTGCCAGCGTTAGACAGCCTTCGATGAACACTGAAGCTTTCTTT	CASVRQPSMNTEAFF
TRBV13	TRBJ2-3	NA	TRBD2	18	TGTGCCAGCAGCTTAGCCTGGACTAGCGGGAGAATTGTCGGTACGCAGTATTTT	CASSLAWTSGRIVGTQYF
TRBV7-2	TRBJ1-3	NA	NA	16	TGTGCCAGCAGCCAAGACATAGGGAGCTCTGGAAACACCATATATTTT	CASSQDIGSSGNTIYF
TRBV18	TRBJ2-7	NA	TRBD2	16	TGTGCCAGCTCACCAATCGCATCGGGAGGGCCGAGCGAGCAGTACTTC	CASSPIASGGPSEQYF
TRBV14	TRBJ1-2	NA	NA	15	TGTGCCAGCAGCCAAGATATTATGAGAAACTGGGGCTACACCTTC	CASSQDIMRNWGYTF
TRBV6-4	TRBJ2-1	NA	NA	8	TGTGCCAGACAGGGTCTGTTCTTC	CARQGLFF
TRBV15	TRBJ1-2	few	TRBD1	15	TGTGCCACCAGCAGAGCTAGCGGGCAGGGGGAGGGCTACACCTTC	CATSRASGQGEGYTF
TRBV4-1	TRBJ2-1	NA	TRBD2	16	TGCGCCAGCAGCCAAGCGGGACTAGCGGTATACAATGAGCAGTTCTTC	CASSQAGLAVYNEQFF
TRBV28	TRBJ2-1	NA	NA	16	TGTGCCAGCAGCCTTCTCTCGGGAAGTCTTAACAATGAGCAGTTCTTC	CASSLLSGSLNNEQFF
TRBV7-2	TRBJ2-2	NA	TRBD1	13	TGTGCCAGCAGCTTGAGGGGGCCCGGGGAGCTGTTTTTT	CASSLRGPGELFF
TRBV15	TRBJ2-2	NA	NA	16	TGTGCCACCAGCAGAGAGGCGGGGAGAAAAACCGGGGAGCTGTTTTTT	CATSREAGRKTGELFF
TRBV29-1	TRBJ2-6	few	NA	16	TGCAGCGCCCTGACAGACGTCAACTCTGGGGCCAACGTCCTGACTTTC	CSALTDVNSGANVLTF